This is a list of T cell receptor beta chains from one sample in a study of T cells in Graves' hyperthyroidism and ophthalmopathy. Each CDR3 protein is one row after TCRdb ran MiXCR on the multiplex PCR reads. The sample lists 300,000 to 450,000 distinct CDR3 sequences, 17% occurring once. Material for sequencing was blood. The source of these receptors is a woman aged 25 to 39 with Graves' hyperthyroidism that later progressed to Graves' ophthalmopathy. The CDR3 runs from the conserved cysteine through the conserved F or W. D genes are given only for firm matches. Clone size, where shown, is once, few, many, or a class for clones that have expanded.

V	D	J	size	DNA	CDR3
TRBV12-3/TRBV12-4	TRBD1	TRBJ1-4	-	TGTGCCAGCAGTTTCGGGGCAGGGGGTAATCTGTTTTTT	CASSFGAGGNLFF
TRBV28	TRBD1	TRBJ2-7	many	TGTGCCAGCAGGGTCCTCGGGACAGGGCGTCCATACGAGCAGTACTTC	CASRVLGTGRPYEQYF
TRBV28	TRBD2	TRBJ2-1	-	TGTGCCAGCAGTATTAGGGGACTAGCGGACTACAATGAGCAGTTCTTC	CASSIRGLADYNEQFF
TRBV6-1	-	TRBJ1-5	many	TGTGCCAGCAGTGAGGCTAGAAGTAATCGACAGCCCCAGCATTTT	CASSEARSNRQPQHF
TRBV25-1	TRBD2	TRBJ2-1	many	TGTGCCAGCAGTGAGGAAGCGGGGGTGAGGCATGAGCAGTTCTTC	CASSEEAGVRHEQFF
TRBV5-1	TRBD2	TRBJ2-5	-	TGCGCCAGCAGCGTTATAGCGGGAGGGCAAGAGACCCAGTACTTC	CASSVIAGGQETQYF
TRBV20-1	-	TRBJ2-1	many	TGCAGTGCTAGAGATCTACAGACGTTCCTGAATGAGCAGTTCTTC	CSARDLQTFLNEQFF
TRBV6-1	-	TRBJ1-5	many	TGTGCCAGCAGTGGGCACTATAGCAATCAGCCCCAGCATTTT	CASSGHYSNQPQHF
TRBV30	TRBD1	TRBJ2-7	few	TGTGCCTGGAGTCGGGACAGTGCCTACGAGCAGTACTTC	CAWSRDSAYEQYF
TRBV5-5	-	TRBJ2-7	many	TGTGCCAGCAGATTTAGGACAGCTTCCTACGAGCAGTACTTC	CASRFRTASYEQYF
TRBV10-3	-	TRBJ2-5	-	TGTGCCATCAGTGGTGATCAGGGCGGAAAGACCCAGTACTTC	CAISGDQGGKTQYF
TRBV28	-	TRBJ2-7	many	TGTGCCAGCAGTTTAGTCAGGTCGGGGTACGAGCAGTACTTC	CASSLVRSGYEQYF
TRBV18	-	TRBJ1-2	many	TGTGCCAGCTCACCGATGCAGGGCCCTGGCTACACCTTC	CASSPMQGPGYTF
TRBV6-1	-	TRBJ2-7	many	TGTGCCAGCAGTTACTTCGGGGTAGCGGACAGGTGGATGCGGGAGCAGTACTTC	CASSYFGVADRWMREQYF
TRBV12-3/TRBV12-4	TRBD1	TRBJ2-3	few	TGTGCCAGCAGTCGACAGGGGGTCAGGGGTATGGATACGCAGTATTTT	CASSRQGVRGMDTQYF
TRBV3-1	-	TRBJ2-3	-	TGTGCCAGCAGCCAAGAAGTGGGTAGGGGCACAGATACGCAGTATTTT	CASSQEVGRGTDTQYF
TRBV2	TRBD1	TRBJ1-2	many	TGTGCCAGCAGCCAGGGACAGTTTTATGGCTACACCTTC	CASSQGQFYGYTF
TRBV5-1	TRBD2	TRBJ2-1	many	TGCGCCAGCAGCTTGTTTGCGGGGGGGAACAATGAGCAGTTCTTC	CASSLFAGGNNEQFF
TRBV28	TRBD2	TRBJ2-1	many	TGTGCCAGCAGAGCGGGGGGCCGGAGGAATGAGCAGTTCTTC	CASRAGGRRNEQFF
TRBV10-3	TRBD1	TRBJ1-5	many	TGTGCCACTTCAGGGGGGAATCAGCCCCAGCATTTT	CATSGGNQPQHF
TRBV25-1	-	TRBJ1-2	-	TGTGCCAGCAGTGAAGGGAAGGGGTCCCGGGGCTACACCTTC	CASSEGKGSRGYTF
TRBV20-1	-	TRBJ1-2	few	TGCAGTGCTAGAGATGACGGGAACTATGGCTACACCTTC	CSARDDGNYGYTF
TRBV12-3/TRBV12-4	-	TRBJ1-2	-	TGTGCCAGCAGTTTCGTCTTGAGATGGGGCTACACCTTC	CASSFVLRWGYTF
TRBV4-1	-	TRBJ2-7	-	TGCGCCAGCAGCCATGGTCGTACCAGGGAGAGCTCCTACGAGCAGTACTTC	CASSHGRTRESSYEQYF
TRBV2	TRBD2	TRBJ2-1	many	TGTGCCAGCAGCGGAAGTGCTTGGGGACTAAAGGAGGCCAATGAGCAGTTCTTC	CASSGSAWGLKEANEQFF
TRBV4-1	-	TRBJ2-7	few	TGCGCCAGCAGCCAAGCGATACAGGCCTCTTCCTACGAGCAGTACTTC	CASSQAIQASSYEQYF
TRBV5-1	-	TRBJ2-1	-	TGCGCCAGCAAAAAAGCGACAAACAATGAGCAGTTCTTC	CASKKATNNEQFF
TRBV30	-	TRBJ2-3	-	TGTGCCTGGAGTAAGGGCTCAGATACGCAGTATTTT	CAWSKGSDTQYF
TRBV9	TRBD1	TRBJ2-1	-	TGTGCCAGCAGCCAACAAGACAGGGAATTTGGGAATGAGCAGTTCTTC	CASSQQDREFGNEQFF
TRBV27	-	TRBJ1-4	many	TGTGCCAGCAGTTTAAGTCGGCTTAATGAAAAACTGTTTTTT	CASSLSRLNEKLFF
TRBV25-1	TRBD1	TRBJ1-1	many	TGTGCCAGCAGTGAATATCTTGGGACAGGGCCCACTGAAGCTTTCTTT	CASSEYLGTGPTEAFF
TRBV9	-	TRBJ2-1	-	TGTGCCAGCAGCGTTTGGACAGCCAGCTCCTACAATGAGCAGTTCTTC	CASSVWTASSYNEQFF
TRBV27	-	TRBJ2-7	many	TGTGCCAGCAGTTTAAATGGGGTCTACGAGCAGTACTTC	CASSLNGVYEQYF
TRBV5-6	-	TRBJ2-1	-	TGTGCCAGCAGCTTGACTAGCACCCAAACCTACAATGAGCAGTTCTTC	CASSLTSTQTYNEQFF
TRBV24-1	TRBD1	TRBJ1-5	-	TGTGCCACCAGTCCCAGGGGGCCCAATCAGCCCCAGCATTTT	CATSPRGPNQPQHF
TRBV7-6	-	TRBJ1-2	-	TGTGCCAGCAGCTTAGAGGGTTCCGGCTACACCTTC	CASSLEGSGYTF
TRBV28	-	TRBJ1-2	many	TGTGCCAGCAGTTTAGGGCAGTTTGATGGCTACACCTTC	CASSLGQFDGYTF
TRBV28	-	TRBJ1-2	many	TGTGCCAGCAGTTTCTCCTCTTTACGTCTCCGACTTATAAAAGGCTACACCTTC	CASSFSSLRLRLIKGYTF
TRBV9	-	TRBJ2-3	many	TGTGCCAGCAGCCTCGGACAAGACTCCGATACGCAGTATTTT	CASSLGQDSDTQYF
TRBV2	-	TRBJ2-7	many	TGTGCCAGCAGTGAAGGCGGGGATAGTTCCTACGAGCAGTACTTC	CASSEGGDSSYEQYF
TRBV20-1	-	TRBJ2-7	-	TGCAGTGCTAGACGGCTTCACCAAAACTACGAGCAGTACTTC	CSARRLHQNYEQYF
TRBV18	TRBD1	TRBJ2-7	many	TGTGCCAGCTCACTCTATCAGGACAGGGGGTTCTACGAGCAGTACTTC	CASSLYQDRGFYEQYF
TRBV20-1	-	TRBJ1-4	-	TGCAGTGCTAGTGGCATCTATGAAAAACTGTTTTTT	CSASGIYEKLFF
TRBV10-3	-	TRBJ1-5	-	TGTGCCATCAGGGACGGACAGCCCAATCAGCCCCAGCATTTT	CAIRDGQPNQPQHF
TRBV12-3/TRBV12-4	-	TRBJ1-6	many	TGTGCCAGCAGTTTAAGGGTGACGGAAATTTTCCCCGATAATTCACCCCTCCACTTT	CASSLRVTEIFPDNSPLHF
TRBV5-5	-	TRBJ2-1	many	TGTGCCAGCAGCTTGGAAAGGGACGGTTACAATGAGCAGTTCTTC	CASSLERDGYNEQFF
TRBV7-2	-	TRBJ1-2	many	TGTGCCAGCAGCTTAGGTGGGGGATGGGGCTACACCTTC	CASSLGGGWGYTF
TRBV18	TRBD1	TRBJ2-1	-	TGTGCCAGCTCACCACCCGGGACAGGGGGTTACAATGAGCAGTTCTTC	CASSPPGTGGYNEQFF
TRBV2	TRBD1	TRBJ2-3	many	TGTGCCAGCAGTGATAGCAGGGGGATCGACACGCAGTATTTT	CASSDSRGIDTQYF
TRBV5-1	TRBD2	TRBJ2-1	-	TGCGCCAGCAGCTTGAAAGGACTAGCGGGTTACTCCCACAATGAGCAGTTCTTC	CASSLKGLAGYSHNEQFF
TRBV10-3	TRBD2	TRBJ2-7	many	TGTGCCATCAGTGCCCCCGAGACTAGCGGGAGCCCCTACGAGCAGTACTTC	CAISAPETSGSPYEQYF
TRBV28	TRBD1	TRBJ1-1	few	TGTGCCAGCAGCAATCGATACCGCAGGGGGCCGGACACTGAAGCTTTCTTT	CASSNRYRRGPDTEAFF